Listed below are T cell receptor beta chains from one sample, sequenced in a study of T cells in Graves' hyperthyroidism and ophthalmopathy. A single record per CDR3 protein comes from TCRdb applying MiXCR to the multiplex PCR reads. The sample holds approximately 300,000 distinct CDR3 sequences, about 15% seen once. Sequenced input: blood. These receptors were taken from a man under 40 with Graves' hyperthyroidism. CDR3s include the opening cysteine and the closing phenylalanine or tryptophan. D genes are given only for firm matches. Not every row has a clone size; where given, it reads once, few, many or a size class.

many	TRBD2	TRBV7-9	TRBJ2-3	CASSRGDGGAPADTQYF	TGTGCCAGCAGCCGTGGGGACGGGGGGGCACCGGCAGATACGCAGTATTTT
many	.	TRBV30	TRBJ2-2	CAWSVVPTGELFF	TGTGCCTGGAGTGTAGTCCCCACCGGGGAGCTGTTTTTT
.	.	TRBV4-1	TRBJ2-2	CASSQTVGPGELFF	TGCGCCAGCAGCCAGACTGTCGGTCCCGGGGAGCTGTTTTTT
many	.	TRBV7-3	TRBJ2-3	CASSYDSTDTQYF	TGTGCCAGCAGCTACGATAGCACAGATACGCAGTATTTT
many	.	TRBV13	TRBJ2-2	CASSPDSRRIGELFF	TGTGCCAGCAGCCCGGACTCCCGACGCATCGGGGAGCTGTTTTTT
few	.	TRBV2	TRBJ1-2	CASSEVVGGGYTF	TGTGCCAGCAGTGAAGTTGTGGGCGGTGGCTACACCTTC
many	.	TRBV3-1	TRBJ1-1	CASSQSRGGLGTEAFF	TGTGCCAGCAGCCAATCTAGAGGGGGATTGGGGACTGAAGCTTTCTTT
.	TRBD2	TRBV6-2/TRBV6-3	TRBJ2-1	CASKGTGGRPQHEQFF	TGTGCCAGCAAAGGTACGGGCGGGAGACCCCAGCATGAGCAGTTCTTC
many	.	TRBV7-8	TRBJ1-1	CASSLFPRQRMNTEAFF	TGTGCCAGCAGCTTATTCCCTAGACAGAGGATGAACACTGAAGCTTTCTTT
many	.	TRBV12-3/TRBV12-4	TRBJ2-1	CASRGIRGNEQFF	TGTGCCAGCAGGGGTATTAGGGGCAATGAGCAGTTCTTC
few	TRBD1	TRBV20-1	TRBJ2-3	CSAGPPVGQGVADTQYF	TGCAGTGCTGGCCCGCCTGTGGGACAGGGGGTCGCAGATACGCAGTATTTT
.	.	TRBV5-1	TRBJ1-3	CASSLVGDPGNTIYF	TGCGCCAGCAGCTTGGTAGGGGACCCTGGAAACACCATATATTTT
many	.	TRBV28	TRBJ1-1	CASSQRVNTEAFF	TGTGCCAGCAGCCAGAGGGTGAACACTGAAGCTTTCTTT
.	.	TRBV6-1	TRBJ1-4	CAGGSSRRHEKLFF	TGTGCCGGCGGAAGCAGCAGGAGACATGAAAAACTGTTTTTT
.	.	TRBV20-1	TRBJ2-5	CSAQWASVQETQYF	TGCAGTGCCCAGTGGGCTAGCGTTCAAGAGACCCAGTACTTC
few	.	TRBV30	TRBJ2-1	CAWSASNEQFF	TGTGCCTGGAGTGCCTCAAACGAGCAGTTCTTC
many	TRBD1	TRBV12-3/TRBV12-4	TRBJ1-5	CASSSQGAGQPQHF	TGTGCCAGCAGCTCACAGGGGGCAGGTCAGCCCCAGCATTTT
.	TRBD1	TRBV27	TRBJ1-6	CASRTGGDSPLHF	TGTGCCAGCAGGACAGGGGGTGACTCACCCCTCCACTTT
few	TRBD2	TRBV7-8	TRBJ2-1	CASSLARGYSGRALNEQFF	TGTGCCAGCAGCTTAGCCAGGGGGTACAGCGGGAGGGCCCTGAATGAGCAGTTCTTC
.	.	TRBV29-1	TRBJ1-2	CSAGAVSYGYTF	TGCAGCGCTGGGGCCGTCTCCTATGGCTACACCTTC
few	.	TRBV12-3/TRBV12-4	TRBJ1-5	CASWRAGQPQHF	TGTGCCAGCTGGCGGGCCGGGCAGCCCCAGCATTTT
many	TRBD1	TRBV2	TRBJ1-6	CASIGTGSPNSPLHF	TGTGCCAGCATCGGGACAGGGTCCCCTAATTCACCCCTCCACTTT
few	TRBD1	TRBV20-1	TRBJ1-5	CSASHRGEQGQPQHF	TGCAGTGCTAGTCACAGGGGGGAACAGGGTCAGCCCCAGCATTTT
.	.	TRBV29-1	TRBJ2-7	CSAGDRGYEQYF	TGCAGCGCGGGGGACAGAGGTTACGAGCAGTACTTC
few	.	TRBV9	TRBJ2-5	CASSDSAWGETQYF	TGTGCCAGCAGCGATAGCGCCTGGGGGGAGACCCAGTACTTC
.	.	TRBV11-2	TRBJ2-7	CASSPRVLEQYF	TGTGCCAGCAGCCCCCGGGTGCTCGAGCAGTACTTC
many	TRBD2	TRBV5-1	TRBJ2-5	CASSLDSGSFGKTQYF	TGCGCCAGCAGCTTGGATAGCGGGAGCTTCGGGAAGACCCAGTACTTC
many	TRBD1	TRBV5-1	TRBJ1-2	CASSDLRQGIIGYGYTF	TGCGCCAGCAGCGACCTTCGACAGGGGATTATTGGGTATGGCTACACCTTC
.	.	TRBV6-1	TRBJ2-4	CASTLDRLAKNIQYF	TGTGCCAGCACCTTGGACAGACTAGCCAAAAACATTCAGTACTTC
.	.	TRBV5-1	TRBJ2-1	CASSLTRVNEQFF	TGCGCCAGCAGCTTGACACGCGTCAATGAGCAGTTCTTC
.	.	TRBV19	TRBJ1-1	CAGMVGENTEAFF	TGTGCCGGTATGGTAGGAGAAAACACTGAAGCTTTCTTT
.	.	TRBV19	TRBJ1-5	CASSPQGHLANQPQHF	TGTGCCAGTAGTCCGCAGGGTCACTTGGCCAATCAGCCCCAGCATTTT
many	.	TRBV2	TRBJ2-7	CASNRQTLPYEQYF	TGTGCCAGCAATAGGCAGACCCTCCCCTACGAGCAGTACTTC
.	.	TRBV12-5	TRBJ2-5	CASGLVSGEETQYF	TGTGCTAGTGGTTTGGTTTCGGGGGAAGAGACCCAGTACTTC
few	.	TRBV28	TRBJ2-7	CASSFRGITYEQYF	TGTGCCAGCAGTTTCCGCGGGATTACCTACGAGCAGTACTTC
.	.	TRBV6-1	TRBJ2-3	CASMAADLWTDTQYF	TGCGCCAGCATGGCGGCAGACTTATGGACAGATACGCAGTATTTT
many	.	TRBV20-1	TRBJ2-1	CSARDSRLALRSSYNEQFF	TGCAGTGCTAGAGATTCGCGTCTAGCGCTGAGGAGCTCCTACAATGAGCAGTTCTTC
.	.	TRBV9	TRBJ2-3	CASSANMDTQYF	TGTGCCAGCAGCGCAAATATGGATACGCAGTATTTT
many	TRBD2	TRBV20-1	TRBJ2-5	CSARDGLAGIETQYF	TGCAGTGCTAGAGATGGTCTAGCGGGAATCGAGACCCAGTACTTC